This TCR beta chain was recovered during a study of vaccination and CD4 T cells after COVID-19. This clonotype has just a few counts. What it binds is not known. Treatment specified: approximately 10-day PBMC culture with coronavirus spike peptide pools or control peptides (ViraFEST assay). Investigators obtained the unexposed donor's CD4+ T cells before the COVID-19 pandemic (2011-2018). Cultured CD4+ T cell DNA underwent sequencing with the Oncomine TCR Beta short-read assay. In TCRdb, the PCR reads were re-called with MiXCR into one record per CDR3 protein. This table holds 7,000 to 7,500 distinct CDR3 sequences, roughly 36% found once. Germline V gene data show CDR1 as SEHNR and CDR2 as FQNEAQ (reference sequence). Between the trimmed V and J ends, which lost 4 bases and 5 bases, there was a span of 12 bases. The CDR3 sequence is 14 residues long.

This clonotype was sampled from a human donor in good health. Specimen: CD4+ T cells from blood, cultured in vitro. The V call is TRBV7-9, the J call TRBJ1-5, with D possibly being TRBD1 (6 bases). This CDR3 is CASSSTGWDQPQHF. Written as DNA, the CDR3 is TGTGCCAGCAGCTCCACAGGGTGGGATCAGCCCCAGCATTTT.